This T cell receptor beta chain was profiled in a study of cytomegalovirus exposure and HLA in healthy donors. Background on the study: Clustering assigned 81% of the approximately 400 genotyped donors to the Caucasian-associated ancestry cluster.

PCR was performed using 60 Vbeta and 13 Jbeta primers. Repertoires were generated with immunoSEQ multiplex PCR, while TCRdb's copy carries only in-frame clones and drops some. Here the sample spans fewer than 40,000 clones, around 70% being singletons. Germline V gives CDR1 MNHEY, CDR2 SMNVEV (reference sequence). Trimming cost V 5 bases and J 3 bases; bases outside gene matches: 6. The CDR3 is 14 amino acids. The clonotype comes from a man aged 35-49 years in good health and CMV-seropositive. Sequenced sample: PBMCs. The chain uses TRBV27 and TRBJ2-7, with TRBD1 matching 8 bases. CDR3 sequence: CASSIGTGSYEQYF. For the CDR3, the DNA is TGTGCCAGCAGTATCGGGACAGGAAGCTACGAGCAGTACTTC.